These 21 T cell receptor beta chains were sequenced from one sample in a study of blood T cell repertoires in COVID-19. Profiling relied on immunoSEQ multiplex PCR, and the TCRdb table lists in-frame clones only, not all of them. The repertoire holds around 230,000 clones, over 85% seen once, with 3.5% to 4% in the top ten. Sequencing used PBMCs or T cells enriched from blood (not recorded which). The source is a woman aged 25-40 years with acute COVID-19.

This chain links TRBV11-3 with TRBJ2-2, with D tentatively TRBD1 (6 bases). The germline V gene encodes CDR1 SGHNT and CDR2 YENEEA. Between the trimmed V and J ends, which lost 5 bases and 1 base, there was a span of 11 bases. This CDR3 is 15 amino acids long. Here the CDR3 DNA reads TGTGCCAGCAGCCCAAGACAGGTGAACACCGGGGAGCTGTTTTTT. Translation gives CASSPRQVNTGELFF.

V is TRBV7-3 and J is TRBJ2-7; 7 bases agree with TRBD2. J was trimmed by 6 bases and V by 0 bases; bases with no gene match: 8. CDR1 and CDR2 from the germline V gene are SGHTA and FQGTGA. CDR3 size: 15 residues. In DNA, the CDR3 is TGTGCCAGCAGCTTAACTCGGAGCGGGGTAAGCGAGCAGTACTTC. Amino acids: CASSLTRSGVSEQYF.

The chain couples TRBV9 to TRBJ1-6; D is unclear. The CDR3 loop spans 15 amino acids. Germline V gives CDR1 SGDLS, CDR2 YYNGEE. V was clipped by 3 bases and J by 5 bases, with 12 bases between them. The CDR3 sequence is CASSARPGDNSPLHF. The DNA of the CDR3 is TGTGCCAGCAGCGCGAGACCCGGGGATAATTCACCCCTCCACTTT.

This sequence joins TRBV9 and TRBJ2-3; 9 nucleotides line up with TRBD2. V shed 4 bases, J shed 4 bases, and the junction held 10 bases outside the gene matches. There are 16 residues in the CDR3. Germline values: CDR1 SGDLS, CDR2 YYNGEE. CDR3 loop: CASSISSGGTSDTQYF. The CDR3 DNA follows: TGTGCCAGCAGCATAAGCAGCGGGGGGACCTCAGATACGCAGTATTTT.

A note on this clone: This sample also contains other DNA sequences that code for the same CDR3. The chain is built from TRBV3-1 (or the pseudogene TRBV3-2) and TRBJ1-6; D unclear. The V end lost 2 bases, the J end lost 6 bases, and 5 bases lay between the germline ends. Germline values: CDR1 LGHDT, CDR2 YNNKEL (reference sequence). There are 13 residues in the CDR3. The CDR3 region has the DNA TGTGCCAGCAGCCAATCGTCTAATTCACCCCTCCACTTT. Its protein product is CASSQSSNSPLHF.

The genes are TRBV7-2 and TRBJ1-1, with 9 bases aligning to TRBD1. Trimming removed 4 bases from V and 4 bases from J; junction bases left unmatched: 10. The germline V gene encodes CDR1 SGHTA and CDR2 FQGNSA. The CDR3 consists of 16 residues. The CDR3 region has the DNA TGTGCCAGCAGCTCATGGACAGGGGTTAGGGGCACTGAAGCTTTCTTT. Its protein product is CASSSWTGVRGTEAFF.

J is TRBJ1-6 and V is TRBV10-3; 7 bases line up with TRBD1. CDR1 is ENHRY, CDR2 SYGVKD, per germline. The CDR3 runs 18 residues. V lost 4 bases and J lost 7; bases outside the gene matches: 16. CDR3 DNA: TGTGCCATCAGTGCTGAGACAGGGCTCAAATCGGCGAATTCACCCCTCCACTTT. Translated, it gives CAISAETGLKSANSPLHF.

The chain is built from TRBV9 and TRBJ2-5; 7 positions match TRBD1. CDR3 length: 18 residues. Per germline, CDR1 SGDLS and CDR2 YYNGEE. V was clipped by 0 bases and J by 0 bases; unmatched bases: 11. CDR3 bases: TGTGCCAGCAGCGTAGGCACAGGGGCCCCATGGAACCAAGAGACCCAGTACTTC. As protein: CASSVGTGAPWNQETQYF.

This clone is a singleton in its sample. V and J are TRBV29-1 and TRBJ1-2, with TRBD1 identical over 9 bases. This CDR3 is 11 amino acids long. Trimming removed 3 bases from V and 8 bases from J; junction bases left unmatched: 1. Germline loops: CDR1 SQVTM, CDR2 ANQGSEA. In DNA form, the CDR3 reads TGCAGCGTTGAGGACAGGGGCGGCTACACCTTC. This sequence encodes CSVEDRGGYTF.

This chain uses TRBV7-7 with TRBJ2-7; maybe TRBD1 (5 bases). V was trimmed by 2 bases and J by 3 bases, leaving 14 bases between them. CDR1 and CDR2 from the germline V gene are SSHAT and FNYEAQ (reference sequence). This CDR3 spans 15 amino acids. The CDR3, as DNA: TGTGCCAGCAGCTTACGGTTTCAGGGAAACTACGAGCAGTACTTC. Protein: CASSLRFQGNYEQYF. The whole variable domain, filled in from reference TRBV7-7 and TRBJ2-7, reads GAGVSQSPRYKVTKRGQDVTLRCDPISSHATLYWYQQALGQGPEFLTYFNYEAQPDKSGLPSDRFSAERPEGSISTLTIQRTEQRDSAMYRCASSLRFQGNYEQYFGPGTRLTVT.

The V gene is TRBV21-1, the J gene TRBJ2-2; the D call of TRBD1 is as the table states it, not checked on the DNA. TRBV21-1 counts as a pseudogene. This CDR3 has 16 residues. CDR3 nucleotide sequence: TGTGCCAGCACCTATCTGACAGGGGGGAAGACCGGGGAGCTGTTTTTT. It translates to CASTYLTGGKTGELFF.

As for this clone: Other DNA sequences from this sample encode an identical CDR3 as well. This chain uses TRBV10-2 with TRBJ1-5, with D tentatively TRBD1 (6 bases). The germline gives CDR1 WSHSY, CDR2 SAAADI. The CDR3 consists of 13 residues. With 4 bases removed from V and 2 bases from J, the gap between germline ends came to 6 bases. The CDR3 region has the DNA TGCGCCAGCAGTGGACAGGGCAATCAGCCCCAGCATTTT. Translating gives CASSGQGNQPQHF.

This chain links TRBV28 with TRBJ2-1; 14 bases are shared with TRBD2. The germline V gene has CDR1 MDHEN and CDR2 SYDVKM. The trim removed 5 bases at V and 2 bases at J, leaving 2 bases unmatched. The CDR3 loop spans 16 amino acids. For the CDR3, the DNA is TGTGCCAGCAGTATGGGACTAGCGGGGGCCTACAATGAGCAGTTCTTC. It codes for CASSMGLAGAYNEQFF. Supplemented by reference TRBV28 and TRBJ2-1, the full variable domain reads DVKVTQSSRYLVKRTGEKVFLECVQDMDHENMFWYRQDPGLGLRLIYFSYDVKMKEKGDIPEGYSVSREKKERFSLILESASTNQTSMYLCASSMGLAGAYNEQFFGPGTRLTVL.

The rearrangement links TRBV7-2 to TRBJ2-3; 8 nucleotides line up with TRBD1. V dropped 3 bases and J dropped 2; count of bases not matched to a gene: 4. The germline V gene encodes CDR1 SGHTA and CDR2 FQGNSA. The CDR3 is 15 residues long. CDR3 in amino acids: CASSFDRGNTDTQYF. The CDR3 region has the DNA TGTGCCAGCAGCTTTGACAGGGGAAACACAGATACGCAGTATTTT.

This sequence joins TRBV9 and TRBJ1-3, with D perhaps TRBD1 (6 bases). Trimming pared 0 bases from V and 2 bases from J, leaving 15 bases between. Germline V CDR1 and CDR2: SGDLS, YYNGEE. The CDR3 covers 17 residues. CDR3 sequence reads: CASSVASQGRAGNTIYF. The CDR3, as DNA: TGTGCCAGCAGCGTAGCCTCGCAGGGGCGCGCTGGAAACACCATATATTTT.

This sequence joins TRBV2 and TRBJ1-5; no clear D. The V and J ends lost 3 bases and 5 bases respectively, with 8 bases between them. In germline, CDR1 is SNHLY, CDR2 FYNNEI. This CDR3 spans 13 amino acids. In nucleotides, the CDR3 is TGTGCCAGCAGTGAGGGCAGTCATCAGCCCCAGCATTTT. This codes for CASSEGSHQPQHF.

The chain uses TRBV11-2 and TRBJ2-5; D is perhaps TRBD2 (5 bases). V gave up 5 bases and J gave up 5 bases, with 9 bases separating them. CDR3 length: 12 amino acids. The germline gives CDR1 SGHAT, CDR2 FQNNGV. The CDR3 coding sequence is TGTGCCAGCAGCCCCCGGAGGGAGACCCAGTACTTC. Protein sequence: CASSPRRETQYF.

The V and J genes are TRBV29-1 and TRBJ1-1; maybe TRBD1 (5 bases). The germline CDR1 and CDR2 sequences are SQVTM and ANQGSEA. V lost 4 bases and J 6 bases, leaving 9 bases between the germline ends. The CDR3 has 11 amino acids. The CDR3, as DNA: TGCAGCGTTGGTCCGGGGGCTGAAGCTTTCTTT. Amino acids: CSVGPGAEAFF.

This chain uses TRBV7-2 with TRBJ1-6, with unresolved D. The V gene's germline CDR1 is SGHTA and CDR2 FQGNSA. Trimming shortened V by 0 bases and J by 8 bases, and 5 bases separated the two germline ends. The CDR3 has 13 residues. The CDR3 is CASSLAADSPLHF. The CDR3 DNA reads TGTGCCAGCAGCTTAGCCGCAGATTCACCCCTCCACTTT.

The chain combines TRBV5-1 with TRBJ1-4; no clear D. Trimming removed 2 bases at V and 3 bases at J, with 8 bases between. The V gene's germline CDR1 is SGHRS and CDR2 YFSETQ. This CDR3 is 14 amino acids long. The CDR3: CASSLQEANEKLFF. Written as DNA, the CDR3 is TGCGCCAGCAGCTTACAAGAGGCTAATGAAAAACTGTTTTTT. The full variable domain, its missing parts supplied by reference TRBV5-1 and TRBJ1-4, is KAGVTQTPRYLIKTRGQQVTLSCSPISGHRSVSWYQQTPGQGLQFLFEYFSETQRNKGNFPGRFSGRQFSNSRSEMNVSTLELGDSALYLCASSLQEANEKLFFGSGTQLSVL.

V gene TRBV5-4 combines with J gene TRBJ2-5; 16 bases match TRBD2. Germline CDR1 and CDR2: SGHNT and YYREEE (reference sequence). V lost 4 bases and J lost 4; bases outside the gene matches: 16. The CDR3 contains 20 residues. The CDR3 DNA sequence: TGTGCCAGCAGCGTTAGCCCTTCGGGACTAGCGGGGGGGCCAGGAGAGACCCAGTACTTC. It codes for CASSVSPSGLAGGPGETQYF. Full variable domain (remainder filled in from reference TRBV5-4 and TRBJ2-5): ETGVTQSPTHLIKTRGQQVTLRCSSQSGHNTVSWYQQALGQGPQFIFQYYREEENGRGNFPPRFSGLQFPNYSSELNVNALELDDSALYLCASSVSPSGLAGGPGETQYFGPGTRLLVL.